The present entry profiles one TCR beta chain with its context. This clone appeared once. Its antigen remains undetermined. Nothing much larger sits one base from this clone, and base qualities are not available. These data originate in a study of blood T cell repertoires in COVID-19 (TCRdb year 2020). Context from the whole study: Samples from collaborators originated in the United States, Italy and Spain and spanned both the acute and convalescent phases of COVID-19. Where available, HLA class I and class II types were obtained from metadata supplied by the sample provider rather than from assay-based typing. The samples were drawn from two sources: the first 160 participants of the ongoing ImmuneRACE study, and 1,000 to 1,500 subjects contributed by 6 global collaborators. The dataset comprised deeply sampled blood TCRbeta repertoires from subjects exposed to, actively infected with, or recovered from COVID-19. The repertoires were released in a freely available public database meant as a resource for research on the immune response to SARS-CoV-2. The material from the prospective study consisted of cDNA or gDNA derived from T cells, B-cell-depleted T cells, or PBMCs. Sample metadata almost always included a de-identified subject ID, COVID-19 status, age in years and sex. The paper's findings and limits, for the study overall: The quantity of clinical and demographic metadata differed by source and by participant and was supplied without curation.

The collaborating institutions used their own protocols to collect whole blood in K2EDTA tubes. For TCRbeta analysis, collaborator samples were shipped as frozen whole blood, as isolated PBMCs, or as DNA extracted from either sample type. The immunoSEQ Assay, a bias-controlled multiplex PCR, was used to amplify TCRbeta CDR3 regions from genomic DNA. The source study handled its data this way. Nucleated cell counts per sample were estimated from amplification of reference gene primers within the assay. To quantify the absolute abundance of each unique TCRbeta CDR3 rearrangement, sequence reads were collapsed and filtered. For each sample, productive Simpson clonality was calculated by taking the square root of Simpson's diversity index across productive rearrangements. TCRdb holds this immuneACCESS table with in-frame rearrangements only. Some clones are missing; in checked studies, unresolved V genes explain under half, and the rest has no known cause. That table furnishes V, J and clone size, whereas the DNA furnished D and trimming. In this sample the table shows some 250,000 clones, roughly nine tenths of which occur a single time. Less than 8% of the sample lies in the top ten.

Based on the germline V gene, the CDR1 and CDR2 sequences are MNHEY and SVGAGI. From its cysteine to its phenylalanine, the CDR3 spans 15 amino acids. Only the CDR3 portion is preserved as DNA: 45 bases, with reading frame beginning at the first base. V lost 2 bases and J lost 4 bases, and the count of bases not matched to a germline gene is 4. The sequenced material came from peripheral blood. The rearranged segments are TRBV6-5 and TRBJ1-1; 10 bases in between match TRBD1. The receptor was isolated from a man aged 55 to 70 with acute or convalescent COVID-19. The nucleotide sequence is TGTGCCAGCAGTTACGGGACAGGGGTAATCACTGAAGCTTTCTTT. The translation is CASSYGTGVITEAFF.